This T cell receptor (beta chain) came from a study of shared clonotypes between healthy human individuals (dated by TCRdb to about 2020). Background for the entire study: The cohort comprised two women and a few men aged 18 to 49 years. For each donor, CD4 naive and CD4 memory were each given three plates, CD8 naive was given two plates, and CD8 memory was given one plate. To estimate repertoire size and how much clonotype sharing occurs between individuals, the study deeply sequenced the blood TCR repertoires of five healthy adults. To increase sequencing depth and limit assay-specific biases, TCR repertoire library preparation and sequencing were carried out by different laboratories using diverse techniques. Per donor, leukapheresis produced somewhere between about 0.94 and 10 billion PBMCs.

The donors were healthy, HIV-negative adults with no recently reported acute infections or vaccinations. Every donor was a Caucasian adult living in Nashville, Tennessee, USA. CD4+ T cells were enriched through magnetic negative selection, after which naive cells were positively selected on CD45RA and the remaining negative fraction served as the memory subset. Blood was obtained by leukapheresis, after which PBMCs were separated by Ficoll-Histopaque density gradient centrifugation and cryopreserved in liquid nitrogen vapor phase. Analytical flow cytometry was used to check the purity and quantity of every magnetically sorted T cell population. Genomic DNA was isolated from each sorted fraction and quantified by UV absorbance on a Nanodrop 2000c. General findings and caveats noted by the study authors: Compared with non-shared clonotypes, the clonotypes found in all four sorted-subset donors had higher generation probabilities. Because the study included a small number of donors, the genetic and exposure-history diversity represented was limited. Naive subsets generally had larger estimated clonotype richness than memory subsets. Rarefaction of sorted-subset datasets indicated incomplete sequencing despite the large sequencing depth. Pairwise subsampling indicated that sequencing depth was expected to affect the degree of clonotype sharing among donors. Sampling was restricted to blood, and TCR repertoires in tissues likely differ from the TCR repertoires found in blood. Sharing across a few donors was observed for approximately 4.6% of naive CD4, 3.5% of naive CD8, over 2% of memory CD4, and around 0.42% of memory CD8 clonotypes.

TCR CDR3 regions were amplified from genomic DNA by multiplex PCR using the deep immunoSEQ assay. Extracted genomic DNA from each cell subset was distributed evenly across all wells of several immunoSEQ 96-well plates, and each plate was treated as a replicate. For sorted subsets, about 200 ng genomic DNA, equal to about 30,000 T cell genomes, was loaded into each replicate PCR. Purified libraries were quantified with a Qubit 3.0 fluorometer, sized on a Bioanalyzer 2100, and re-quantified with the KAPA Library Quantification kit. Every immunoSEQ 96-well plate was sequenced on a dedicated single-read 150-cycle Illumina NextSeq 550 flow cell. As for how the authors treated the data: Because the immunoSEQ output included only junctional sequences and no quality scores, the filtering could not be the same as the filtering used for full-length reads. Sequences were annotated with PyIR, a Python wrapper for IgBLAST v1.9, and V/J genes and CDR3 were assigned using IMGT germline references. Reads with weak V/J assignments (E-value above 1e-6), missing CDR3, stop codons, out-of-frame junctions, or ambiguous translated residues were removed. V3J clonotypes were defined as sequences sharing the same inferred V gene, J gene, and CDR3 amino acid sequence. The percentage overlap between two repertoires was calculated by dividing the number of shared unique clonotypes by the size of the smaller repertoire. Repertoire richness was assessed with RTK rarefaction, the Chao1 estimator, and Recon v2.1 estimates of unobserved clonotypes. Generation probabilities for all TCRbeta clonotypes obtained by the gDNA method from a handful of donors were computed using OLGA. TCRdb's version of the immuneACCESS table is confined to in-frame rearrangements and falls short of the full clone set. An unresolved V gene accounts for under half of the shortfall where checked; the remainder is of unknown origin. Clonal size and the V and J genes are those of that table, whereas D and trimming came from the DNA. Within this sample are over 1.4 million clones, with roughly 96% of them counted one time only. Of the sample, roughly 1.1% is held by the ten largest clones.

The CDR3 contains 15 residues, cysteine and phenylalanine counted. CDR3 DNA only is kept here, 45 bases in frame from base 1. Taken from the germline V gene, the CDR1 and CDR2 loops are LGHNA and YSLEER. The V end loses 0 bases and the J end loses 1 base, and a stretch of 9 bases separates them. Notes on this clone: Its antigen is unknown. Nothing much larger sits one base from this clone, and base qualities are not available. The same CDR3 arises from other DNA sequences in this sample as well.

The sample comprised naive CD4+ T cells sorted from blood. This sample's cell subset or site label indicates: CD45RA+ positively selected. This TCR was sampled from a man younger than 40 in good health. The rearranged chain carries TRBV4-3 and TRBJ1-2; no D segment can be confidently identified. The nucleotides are TGCGCCAGCAGCCAAGAAATCAGAATTAACTATGGCTACACCTTC. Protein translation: CASSQEIRINYGYTF.